These T cell receptor beta chains were read from a single sample in a study of shared clonotypes between healthy human individuals. Sequencing used immunoSEQ multiplex PCR; TCRdb keeps in-frame clones, though not all of them. The sample has some 2 million clones, about 95% seen once. The sample consisted of naive CD8+ T cells sorted from blood. These receptors were obtained from a man between 18 and 35 years old in good health. CDR3s include the opening cysteine and the closing phenylalanine or tryptophan. D genes are given only for firm matches. Only some rows state a clone size, as once, few, many or a class for expanded clones.

cdr3_nt	cdr3_aa	v_call	j_call	clone_size	cdr3_length	d_call
TGTGCCAGCAGTTCGAGTAGCGATGAGCAGTTCTTC	CASSSSSDEQFF	TRBV6-5	TRBJ2-1	.	12	.
TGCGCCAGCAGCTTGGTGGACAGGGGACAAAACTATGGCTACACCTTC	CASSLVDRGQNYGYTF	TRBV5-1	TRBJ1-2	.	16	TRBD1
TGTGCCAGCAGTGAAGACGAGACTAGCGGAGGGGGACTCCAAGAGACCCAGTACTTC	CASSEDETSGGGLQETQYF	TRBV6-1	TRBJ2-5	.	19	TRBD2
TGTGCCAGCAGTTTGGGCGGGGGGCCCTCCTACGAGCAGTACTTC	CASSLGGGPSYEQYF	TRBV27	TRBJ2-7	once	15	TRBD2
TGTGCCAGCAGCTTGCCGACTAGCGGGAGTCAAGTGGCGGGCTACGAGCAGTACTTC	CASSLPTSGSQVAGYEQYF	TRBV7-9	TRBJ2-7	once	19	TRBD2
TGCGCCAGCGGGCCTGTCGGGGCGTTTGTCACCGGGGAGCTGTTTTTT	CASGPVGAFVTGELFF	TRBV4-1	TRBJ2-2	.	16	.
TGTGCCAGCAGTTTACAGGGCGGGGCCTACGAGCAGTACTTC	CASSLQGGAYEQYF	TRBV27	TRBJ2-7	.	14	.
TGTGCCAGCAGTTCTGACTGGACAGCCTACGAGCAGTACTTC	CASSSDWTAYEQYF	TRBV27	TRBJ2-7	many	14	.
TGCGCCAGCAGCCCCGGTATTAGCTCCTACAATGAGCAGTTCTTC	CASSPGISSYNEQFF	TRBV5-1	TRBJ2-1	.	15	.
TGTGCCAGCAGTTTAAGGGTCCCAAGCTCTGGAAACACCATATATTTT	CASSLRVPSSGNTIYF	TRBV27	TRBJ1-3	.	16	.
TGCGCCAGCAGCCGTATCGTCAGGAACACCGGGGAGCTGTTTTTT	CASSRIVRNTGELFF	TRBV4-1	TRBJ2-2	.	15	.
TGTGCCAGCAGCGCCCCCCGGGACAATGAGCAGTTCTTC	CASSAPRDNEQFF	TRBV9	TRBJ2-1	.	13	.
TGTGCCGGCACCGAGTTCTGGTCCGAAGAGACCCAGCACTTC	CAGTEFWSEETQHF	TRBV6-1	TRBJ2-5	.	14	.
TGTGCCAGCACCGATTGGAGCACCGGGGAGCTGTTTTTT	CASTDWSTGELFF	TRBV9	TRBJ2-2	few	13	.
TGCGCCAGCAGCCAAGAATTGCGGGGCCTGGGGAACACTGAAGCTTTCTTT	CASSQELRGLGNTEAFF	TRBV4-3	TRBJ1-1	.	17	.
TGTGCTAGCAGCTTATTCCCACACTACTCTGGAAACACCATATATTTT	CASSLFPHYSGNTIYF	TRBV7-7	TRBJ1-3	.	16	.
TGTGCCAGCAGTGAAGTGTCTGGACAGGGGAACACTGAAGCTTTCTTT	CASSEVSGQGNTEAFF	TRBV2	TRBJ1-1	.	16	TRBD1
TGCGCCAGCGTGGACGGATTTTCCTACGAGCAGTACTTC	CASVDGFSYEQYF	TRBV10-2	TRBJ2-7	.	13	.
TGTGCCAGCAGTTACAGGGACTCACCCTACGAGCAGTACTTC	CASSYRDSPYEQYF	TRBV6-6	TRBJ2-7	.	14	.
TGTGCCAGCAGCTTATTAGGGCCTGTCAGCTCCTACAATGAGCAGTTCTTC	CASSLLGPVSSYNEQFF	TRBV7-9	TRBJ2-1	.	17	.
TGCGCCAGCAGTTTAGGACGGAATTATAATTCACCCCTCCACTTT	CASSLGRNYNSPLHF	TRBV10-1	TRBJ1-6	.	15	.
TGTGCCTGGAGTGTAACAGGGGCCGGTGGCTACACCTTC	CAWSVTGAGGYTF	TRBV30	TRBJ1-2	.	13	TRBD1